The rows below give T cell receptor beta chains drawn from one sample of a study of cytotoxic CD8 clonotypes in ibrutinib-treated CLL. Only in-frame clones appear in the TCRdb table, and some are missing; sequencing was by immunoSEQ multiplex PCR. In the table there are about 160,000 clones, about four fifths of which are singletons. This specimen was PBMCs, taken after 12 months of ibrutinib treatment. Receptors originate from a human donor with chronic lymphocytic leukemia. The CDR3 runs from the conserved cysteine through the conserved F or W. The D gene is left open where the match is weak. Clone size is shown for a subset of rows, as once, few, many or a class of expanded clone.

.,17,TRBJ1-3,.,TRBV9,CASSVRLGGRSGNTIYF,TGTGCCAGCAGCGTACGGTTGGGGGGGCGGTCTGGAAACACCATATATTTT
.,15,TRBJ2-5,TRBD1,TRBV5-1,CASNPGQGYQETQYF,TGCGCCAGCAACCCGGGACAGGGGTATCAAGAGACCCAGTACTTC
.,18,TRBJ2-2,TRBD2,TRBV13,CASSLSWSGRSDTGELFF,TGTGCCAGCAGCTTAAGTTGGAGCGGGAGGTCGGACACCGGGGAGCTGTTTTTT
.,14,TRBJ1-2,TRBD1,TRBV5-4,CASSLDREGNGYTF,TGTGCCAGCAGCTTAGACAGGGAAGGGAATGGCTACACCTTC
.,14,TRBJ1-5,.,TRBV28,CATYVGYSNQPQHF,TGTGCCACCTACGTCGGGTATAGCAATCAGCCCCAGCATTTT
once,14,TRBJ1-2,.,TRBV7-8,CASSSGLNSRGYTF,TGTGCCAGCAGCTCCGGGCTGAACAGCCGTGGCTACACCTTC
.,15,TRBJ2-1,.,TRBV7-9,CASSRRDSAYNEQFF,TGTGCCAGCAGCCGCCGGGACTCCGCCTACAATGAGCAGTTCTTC
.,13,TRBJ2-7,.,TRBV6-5,CASSPGPSYEQYF,TGTGCCAGCAGCCCCGGGCCCTCCTACGAGCAGTACTTC
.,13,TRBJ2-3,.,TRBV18,CASSPGTSDTQYF,TGTGCCAGCTCCCCCGGGACTTCAGATACGCAGTATTTT
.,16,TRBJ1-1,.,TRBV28,CASSNSALSMNTEAFF,TGTGCCAGCAGTAACTCAGCACTCTCCATGAACACTGAAGCTTTCTTT
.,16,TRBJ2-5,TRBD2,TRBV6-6,CASSYGSLADQETQYF,TGTGCCAGCAGTTACGGTTCCCTAGCGGACCAAGAGACCCAGTACTTC
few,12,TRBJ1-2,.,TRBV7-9,CAIQLGNYGYTF,TGTGCCATCCAGCTGGGAAACTATGGCTACACCTTC
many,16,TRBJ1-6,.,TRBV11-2,CASSPLSGTPNSPLHF,TGTGCCAGCAGCCCGCTCTCCGGGACACCTAATTCACCCCTCCACTTT
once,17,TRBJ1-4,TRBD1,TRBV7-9,CASSLERQGSTNEKLFF,TGTGCCAGCAGCTTAGAACGACAGGGATCCACTAATGAAAAACTGTTTTTT
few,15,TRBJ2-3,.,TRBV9,CASTVEPLGTDTQYF,TGTGCCAGCACCGTAGAGCCTCTGGGGACAGATACGCAGTATTTT
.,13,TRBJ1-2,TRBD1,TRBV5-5,CASSPTGSDGYTF,TGTGCCAGCAGCCCGACAGGGTCCGATGGCTACACCTTC
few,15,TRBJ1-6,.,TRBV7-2,CASNLGRGGSSPLHF,TGTGCCAGCAACCTTGGCCGGGGGGGATCTTCACCCCTCCACTTT
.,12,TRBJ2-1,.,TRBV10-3,CAISDNHNEQFF,TGTGCCATTTCGGACAACCACAATGAGCAGTTCTTC
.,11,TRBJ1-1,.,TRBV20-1,CSARGNTEAFF,TGCAGTGCGAGGGGAAACACTGAAGCTTTCTTT
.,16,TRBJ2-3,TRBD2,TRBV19,CASSISASGHTDTQYF,TGTGCCAGTAGTATATCGGCTAGCGGGCACACAGATACGCAGTATTTT
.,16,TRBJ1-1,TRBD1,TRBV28,CASSTTGTGMNTEAFF,TGTGCCAGCAGTACAACCGGGACAGGAATGAACACTGAAGCTTTCTTT
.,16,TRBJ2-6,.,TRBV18,CASSPAGESGANVLTF,TGTGCCAGCTCACCAGCAGGGGAATCCGGGGCCAACGTCCTGACTTTC
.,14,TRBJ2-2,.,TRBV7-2,CASSLEYFTGELFF,TGTGCCAGCAGCTTAGAGTATTTCACCGGGGAGCTGTTTTTT
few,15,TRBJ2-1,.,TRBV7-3,CASSFGGAGANEQFF,TGTGCCAGCAGCTTCGGAGGAGCTGGCGCCAATGAGCAGTTCTTC
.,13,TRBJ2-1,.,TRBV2,CASSEQSVDEQFF,TGTGCCAGCAGTGAGCAGTCGGTGGATGAGCAGTTCTTC
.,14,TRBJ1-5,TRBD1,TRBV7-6,CASSLTGGGQPQHF,TGTGCCAGCAGCTTGACAGGGGGAGGACAGCCCCAGCATTTT
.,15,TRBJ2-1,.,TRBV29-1,CSVLQGPLSYNEQFF,TGCAGCGTTCTCCAGGGGCCGCTCTCCTACAATGAGCAGTTCTTC
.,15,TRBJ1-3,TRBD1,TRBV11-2,CASSSRTGVENTIYF,TGTGCCAGCAGCTCTAGGACAGGGGTGGAAAACACCATATATTTT
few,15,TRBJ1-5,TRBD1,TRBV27,CASSSWRDRDRGQHF,TGTGCCAGCAGTTCATGGAGGGACCGGGACAGGGGCCAGCATTTT
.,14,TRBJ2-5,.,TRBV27,CASSFIGGEETQYF,TGTGCCAGCAGTTTCATAGGGGGTGAAGAGACCCAGTACTTC
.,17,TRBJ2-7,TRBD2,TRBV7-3,CASSSGGTSGSSYEQYF,TGTGCCAGCAGCTCAGGAGGGACTAGCGGGAGCTCCTACGAGCAGTACTTC
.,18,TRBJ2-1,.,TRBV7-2,CASSLVAGGTGVSNEQFF,TGTGCCAGCAGCTTAGTAGCGGGGGGGACAGGGGTCTCTAATGAGCAGTTCTTC
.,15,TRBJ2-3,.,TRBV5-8,CASSPGLRDTDTQYF,TGTGCCAGCAGCCCGGGTCTGAGGGACACAGATACGCAGTATTTT
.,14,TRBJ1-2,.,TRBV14,CASSPRTDKGGYTF,TGTGCCAGCAGCCCGCGGACGGATAAGGGAGGCTACACCTTC
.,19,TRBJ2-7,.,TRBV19,CASSISHLTGSPLTYEQYF,TGTGCCAGTAGTATCTCTCACTTAACAGGGTCCCCTCTAACCTACGAGCAGTACTTC
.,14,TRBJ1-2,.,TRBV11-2,CASSFNRGPGGYTF,TGTGCCAGCAGCTTTAACCGGGGGCCGGGGGGCTACACCTTC
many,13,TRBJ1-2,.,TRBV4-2,CASSQDTGYGYTF,TGTGCCAGCAGCCAAGATACAGGGTATGGCTACACCTTC
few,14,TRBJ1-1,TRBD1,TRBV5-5,CASKTGGANTEAFF,TGTGCCAGCAAGACAGGGGGCGCGAACACTGAAGCTTTCTTT
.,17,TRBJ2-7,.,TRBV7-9,CASSLGAVLRNHYEQYF,TGTGCCAGCAGCTTAGGTGCCGTGCTGAGGAACCACTACGAGCAGTACTTC
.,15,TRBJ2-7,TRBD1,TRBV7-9,CASSVGQGMIYEQYF,TGTGCCAGCAGCGTAGGACAGGGGATGATCTACGAGCAGTACTTC
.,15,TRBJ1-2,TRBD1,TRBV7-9,CASSLDRALNYGYTF,TGTGCCAGCAGCTTGGACAGGGCCCTTAACTATGGCTACACCTTC
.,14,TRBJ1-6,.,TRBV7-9,CASSLEHRGAPLHF,TGTGCCAGCAGCTTAGAGCATAGAGGAGCACCCCTCCACTTT
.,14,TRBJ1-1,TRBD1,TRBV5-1,CASSSISGGTEAFF,TGCGCCAGCAGCTCGATCTCAGGGGGCACTGAAGCTTTCTTT
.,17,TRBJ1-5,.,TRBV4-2,CASSQEGGTERAQPQHF,TGTGCCAGCAGCCAAGAGGGGGGGACGGAGCGGGCTCAGCCCCAGCATTTT
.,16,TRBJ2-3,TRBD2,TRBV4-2,CASSQDLAGGTDTQYF,TGTGCCAGCAGCCAAGATTTAGCGGGGGGCACAGATACGCAGTATTTT
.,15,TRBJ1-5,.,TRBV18,CASSPLSGAGQPQHF,TGTGCCAGCTCACCCCTTTCAGGTGCGGGTCAGCCCCAGCATTTT
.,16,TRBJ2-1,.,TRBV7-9,CASSLTSGGRGNEQFF,TGTGCCAGCAGCTTAACCTCCGGTGGTCGTGGGAATGAGCAGTTCTTC